This record covers a single T cell receptor (beta chain). The antigen is unknown. This sample was included in a study of T cell responses to AZD1222 COVID-19 vaccine. Study results and limitations: No repertoire was sampled before or during the peak T cell response, only after it. There were vaccine-associated CD4 TCRs across spike, dominant at 160-218 and 743-854. Spike-specific TCR breadth and depth were elevated following two AZD1222 doses. The donors showed a predominance of white British ancestry and of females, with possible underestimation of clonal diversity.

The repertoire was sequenced with immunoSEQ multiplex PCR; TCRdb's copy has only in-frame clones and lacks some. The sample records approximately 140,000 clones, roughly nine tenths being singletons. V lost 4 bases, J lost 2 bases, and 2 bases stayed unmatched. Germline V lookup: CDR1 SGHTA, CDR2 FQGNSA. This CDR3 has 16 amino acids. This TCR was sampled from an adult in good health. V usage is TRBV7-2 and J usage is TRBJ2-7; 16 nucleotides align to TRBD2. Sequencing was performed on peripheral blood, taken on day 0 of AZD1222 vaccination. This CDR3 is CASSSGTSGGAYEQYF. In DNA, the CDR3 is TGTGCCAGCAGCTCAGGGACTAGCGGGGGGGCCTACGAGCAGTACTTC. Full variable domain (missing parts from reference TRBV7-2 and TRBJ2-7): GAGVSQSPSNKVTEKGKDVELRCDPISGHTALYWYRQSLGQGLEFLIYFQGNSAPDKSGLPSDRFSAERTGGSVSTLTIQRTQQEDSAVYLCASSSGTSGGAYEQYFGPGTRLTVT.